The T cell receptor (beta chain) under discussion was sequenced for a study of blood T cell repertoires in COVID-19. About the study: The samples span acute and convalescent COVID-19 from the United States, Italy and Spain. T cells, B-cell-depleted T cells, or PBMCs provided the cDNA or gDNA that served as material.

In the study's own analysis: The authors estimated nucleated cell counts from reference gene primer amplification. Data came from immunoSEQ multiplex PCR; TCRdb stores just in-frame clones and leaves some out. V and J calls and clone size are copied from that table; D and trimming were computed from the DNA. The table has over 65,000 clones, roughly 80% seen once. CDR1 LGHDT and CDR2 YNNKEL come from the germline V gene (reference sequence). With 0 bases removed from V and 1 base from J, the gap between germline ends came to 9 bases. The CDR3 totals 15 residues. The clonotype was recovered from an elderly man with active COVID-19. Sequencing input: peripheral blood. V usage is TRBV3-1 (or the pseudogene TRBV3-2) and J usage is TRBJ1-1, with unresolved D. The CDR3 DNA sequence: TGTGCCAGCAGCCAAGAGGGCAGCCCGAACACTGAAGCTTTCTTT. It is translated as CASSQEGSPNTEAFF.